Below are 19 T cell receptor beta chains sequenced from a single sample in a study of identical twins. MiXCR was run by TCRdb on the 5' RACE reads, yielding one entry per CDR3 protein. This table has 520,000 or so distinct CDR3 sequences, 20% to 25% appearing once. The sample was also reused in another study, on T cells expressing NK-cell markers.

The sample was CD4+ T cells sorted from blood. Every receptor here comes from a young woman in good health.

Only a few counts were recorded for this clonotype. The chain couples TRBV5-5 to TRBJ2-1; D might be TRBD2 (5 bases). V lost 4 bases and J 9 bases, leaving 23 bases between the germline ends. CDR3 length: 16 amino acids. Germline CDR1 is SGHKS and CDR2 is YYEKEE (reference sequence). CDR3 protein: CASSRFVGGGLGEQFF. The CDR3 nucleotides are TGTGCCAGCAGCCGGTTCGTTGGCGGAGGTCTCGGTGAGCAGTTCTTC.

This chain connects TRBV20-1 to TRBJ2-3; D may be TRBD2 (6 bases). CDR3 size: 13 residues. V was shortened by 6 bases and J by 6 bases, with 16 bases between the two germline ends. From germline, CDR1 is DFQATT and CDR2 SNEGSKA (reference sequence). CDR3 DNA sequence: TGCAGTGCCGGGGGACCGCCTTATGATACGCAGTATTTT. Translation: CSAGGPPYDTQYF.

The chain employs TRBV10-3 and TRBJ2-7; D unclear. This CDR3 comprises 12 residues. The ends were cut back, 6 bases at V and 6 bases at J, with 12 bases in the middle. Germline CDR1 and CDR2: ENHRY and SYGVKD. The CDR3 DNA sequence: TGTGCCATCAGCAACAGTCGCCGCGAGCAGTACTTC. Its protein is CAISNSRREQYF.

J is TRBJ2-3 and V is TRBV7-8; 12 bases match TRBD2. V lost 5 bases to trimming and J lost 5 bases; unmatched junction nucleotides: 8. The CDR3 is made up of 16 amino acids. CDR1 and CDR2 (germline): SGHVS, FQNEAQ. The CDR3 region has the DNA TGTGCCAGCAGCGCGCTAGCGGGAGGGTACGGAGATACGCAGTATTTT. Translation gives CASSALAGGYGDTQYF.

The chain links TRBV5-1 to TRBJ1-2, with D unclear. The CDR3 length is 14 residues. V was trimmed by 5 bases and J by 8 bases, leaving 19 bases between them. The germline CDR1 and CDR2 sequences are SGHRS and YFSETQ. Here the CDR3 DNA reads TGCGCCAGCAGTGACGCGCGGGGAGGAGTGGGCTACACCTTC. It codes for CASSDARGGVGYTF.

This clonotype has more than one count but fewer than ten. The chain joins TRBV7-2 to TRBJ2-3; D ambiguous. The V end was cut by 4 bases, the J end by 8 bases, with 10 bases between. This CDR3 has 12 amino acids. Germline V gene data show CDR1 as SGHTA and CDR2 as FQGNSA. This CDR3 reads CASSSPTGTQYF. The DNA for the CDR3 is TGTGCCAGCAGCTCCCCGACGGGTACGCAGTATTTT.

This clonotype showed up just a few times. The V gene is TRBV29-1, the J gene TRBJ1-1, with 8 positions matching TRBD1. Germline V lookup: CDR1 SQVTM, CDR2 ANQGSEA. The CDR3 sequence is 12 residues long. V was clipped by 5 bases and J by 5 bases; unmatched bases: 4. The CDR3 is CSVHRGRTEAFF. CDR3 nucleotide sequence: TGCAGCGTTCACAGGGGGAGGACTGAAGCTTTCTTT.

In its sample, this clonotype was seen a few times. The CDR3 here is CATLDLGADEQFF. In DNA form, the CDR3 reads TGTGCCACCTTGGACTTGGGGGCGGATGAGCAGTTCTTC. The chain uses TRBV15 and TRBJ2-1; perhaps TRBD1 as D (6 bases). CDR3 length equals 13 residues. Per germline, CDR1 LNHNV and CDR2 YYDKDF (reference sequence). V gave up 8 bases and J gave up 8 bases, with 16 bases separating them.

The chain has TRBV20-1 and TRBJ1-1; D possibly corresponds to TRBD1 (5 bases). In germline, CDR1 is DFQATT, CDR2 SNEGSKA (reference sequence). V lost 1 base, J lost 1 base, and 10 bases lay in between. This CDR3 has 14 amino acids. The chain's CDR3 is CSARGVTGNTEAFF. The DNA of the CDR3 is TGCAGTGCTAGAGGCGTCACAGGGAACACTGAAGCTTTCTTT.

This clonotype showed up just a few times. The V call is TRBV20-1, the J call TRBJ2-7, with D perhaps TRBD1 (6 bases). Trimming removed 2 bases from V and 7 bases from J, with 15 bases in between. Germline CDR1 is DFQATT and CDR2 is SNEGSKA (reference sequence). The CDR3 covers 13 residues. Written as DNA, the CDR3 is TGCAGTGCTAGACCCCAGGGGACCTTTGAGCAGTACTTC. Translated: CSARPQGTFEQYF.

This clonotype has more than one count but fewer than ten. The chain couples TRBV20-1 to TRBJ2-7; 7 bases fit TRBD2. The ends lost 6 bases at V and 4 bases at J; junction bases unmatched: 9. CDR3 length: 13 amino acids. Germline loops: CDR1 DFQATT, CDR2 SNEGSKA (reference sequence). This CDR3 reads CSARTGGRYEQYF. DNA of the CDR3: TGCAGTGCCCGGACGGGAGGTCGTTACGAGCAGTACTTC.

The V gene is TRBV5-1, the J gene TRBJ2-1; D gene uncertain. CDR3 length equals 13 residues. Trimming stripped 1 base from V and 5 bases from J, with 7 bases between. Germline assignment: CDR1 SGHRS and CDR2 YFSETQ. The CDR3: CASSLLFNNEQFF. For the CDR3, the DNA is TGCGCCAGCAGCTTGCTATTTAACAATGAGCAGTTCTTC.

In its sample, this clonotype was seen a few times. CDR3 DNA sequence: TGTGCCAGCAGTCTAAGGGACAGGGGGCTTCTCTACGAGCAGTACTTC. Amino acids: CASSLRDRGLLYEQYF. The gene calls are TRBV11-2 and TRBJ2-7; 12 bases fit TRBD1. The CDR3 covers 16 residues. The junction had 9 bases not matched to a gene; V was cut back by 6 bases and J by 3 bases. Germline values: CDR1 SGHAT, CDR2 FQNNGV.

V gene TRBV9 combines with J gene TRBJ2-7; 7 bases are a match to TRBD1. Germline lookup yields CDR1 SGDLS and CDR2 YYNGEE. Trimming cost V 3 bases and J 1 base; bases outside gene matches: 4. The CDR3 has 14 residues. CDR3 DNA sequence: TGTGCCAGCAGCGCCGGACAGGTGTCCTACGAGCAGTACTTC. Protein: CASSAGQVSYEQYF.

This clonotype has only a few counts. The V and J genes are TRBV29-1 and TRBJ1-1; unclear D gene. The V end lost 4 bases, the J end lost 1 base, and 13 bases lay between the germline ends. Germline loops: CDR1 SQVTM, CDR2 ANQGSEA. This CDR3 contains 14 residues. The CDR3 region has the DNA TGCAGCGTTGGGGATTGGCTCACGAACACTGAAGCTTTCTTT. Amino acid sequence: CSVGDWLTNTEAFF.

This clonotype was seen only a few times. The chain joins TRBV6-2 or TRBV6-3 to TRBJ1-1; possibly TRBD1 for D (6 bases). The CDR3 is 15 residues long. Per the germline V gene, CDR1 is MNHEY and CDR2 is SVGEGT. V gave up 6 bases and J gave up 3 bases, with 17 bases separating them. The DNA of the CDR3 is TGTGCCAGCAGCGTGGGAACAGGGTTTGACACTGAAGCTTTCTTT. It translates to CASSVGTGFDTEAFF.

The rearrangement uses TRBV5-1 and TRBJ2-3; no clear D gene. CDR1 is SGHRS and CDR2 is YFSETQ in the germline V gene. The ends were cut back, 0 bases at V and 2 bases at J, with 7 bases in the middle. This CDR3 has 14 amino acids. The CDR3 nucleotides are TGCGCCAGCAGCTTGGAACGGATCACAGATACGCAGTATTTT. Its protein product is CASSLERITDTQYF.

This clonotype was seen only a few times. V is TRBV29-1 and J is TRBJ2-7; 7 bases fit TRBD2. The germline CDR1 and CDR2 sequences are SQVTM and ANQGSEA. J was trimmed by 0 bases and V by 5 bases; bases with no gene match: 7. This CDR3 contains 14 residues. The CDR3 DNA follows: TGCAGCGTTAAGCGGGACCTGAGCTCCTACGAGCAGTACTTC. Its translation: CSVKRDLSSYEQYF.

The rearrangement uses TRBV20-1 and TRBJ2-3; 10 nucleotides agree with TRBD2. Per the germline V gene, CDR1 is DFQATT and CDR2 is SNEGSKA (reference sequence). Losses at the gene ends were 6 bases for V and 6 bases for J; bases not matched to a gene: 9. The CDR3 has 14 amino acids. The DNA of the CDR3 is TGCAGTGCCTCTAGCGGGAGTCGGTCCGATACGCAGTATTTT. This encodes CSASSGSRSDTQYF.